These 4 T cell receptor beta chains were sequenced from one sample in a study of identical twins. One entry per CDR3 protein, called by TCRdb with MiXCR from the 5' RACE reads. Among about 660,000 distinct CDR3 sequences listed, over 8.5% were seen once. Another study also made use of these data, one on yellow fever vaccine responses in identical twins.

Material: PBMCs. The origin of the receptors is a woman younger than 30 in good health.

This clonotype was counted only a few times. The chain has TRBV24-1 and TRBJ2-3; 9 bases are a match to TRBD1. V shed 7 bases and J 3 bases; nucleotides not matched to a gene: 7. The CDR3 has 15 amino acids. Germline CDR1 is KGHDR and CDR2 is SFDVKD. In DNA form, the CDR3 reads TGTGCCACCAGCAGACCGGGACAGGGAACAGATACGCAGTATTTT. Its translation: CATSRPGQGTDTQYF.

The chain joins TRBV12-3 or TRBV12-4 to TRBJ2-3, with D uncertain. Trimming pared 11 bases from V and 1 base from J, leaving 25 bases between. CDR3 length: 17 residues. The CDR3 sequence: CAFSLDGQEVGTDTQYF. DNA for the CDR3: TGTGCCTTCAGCCTCGATGGGCAGGAAGTTGGCACAGATACGCAGTATTTT.

The J gene is TRBJ1-1, the V gene TRBV11-2, with 8 positions matching TRBD1. The CDR3 contains 15 residues. Looked up from germline, CDR1 is SGHAT and CDR2 is FQNNGV. With V trimmed by 5 bases and J by 2 bases, 7 bases remained unmatched. CDR3 sequence: CASSPRQGPNTEAFF. CDR3 in DNA: TGTGCCAGCAGCCCACGACAGGGGCCAAACACTGAAGCTTTCTTT. The entire variable domain, with the rest obtained from reference TRBV11-2 and TRBJ1-1, is as follows: EAGVAQSPRYKIIEKRQSVAFWCNPISGHATLYWYQQILGQGPKLLIQFQNNGVVDDSQLPKDRFSAERLKGVDSTLKIQPAKLEDSAVYLCASSPRQGPNTEAFFGQGTRLTVV.

This clonotype was seen repeatedly, ten times or more. The chain joins TRBV6-2 or TRBV6-3 to TRBJ2-1; 9 bases line up with TRBD2. Germline-derived CDR1 and CDR2 are MNHEY and SVGEGT. The junction had 10 bases not matched to a gene; V was cut back by 4 bases and J by 3 bases. The CDR3 runs to 17 residues. The CDR3 protein is CASSSRLAVVIYNEQFF. CDR3 nucleotide sequence: TGTGCCAGCAGTTCCCGACTAGCGGTGGTGATCTACAATGAGCAGTTCTTC.